A selection of T cell receptor beta chains follows, all from one sample in a study of blood T cells in healthy people across ages. TCRdb re-derived calls from the 5' RACE reads in MiXCR, one entry per CDR3 protein. The sample shows 600,000 to 850,000 distinct CDR3 sequences, approximately 25% of them seen only once. The same sample was also used in a study of T cells of mothers and their children.

Sequenced sample: blood. The receptors come from a boy between 10 and 17 years old in good health. Each CDR3 is given with its conserved first and last residue. A D gene is named only where the DNA matches it firmly. Some rows mark clone size as missing; the rest say once, few, many or name a class of expanded clone.

cdr3_nt,cdr3_aa,clone_size,d_call,cdr3_length,j_call,v_call
TGTGCCAGCAGCTTGGCCGAGACAGCGAACACTGAAGCTTTCTTT,CASSLAETANTEAFF,few,-,15,TRBJ1-1,TRBV7-8
TGTGCCAGCAGCCAAGATCGGGGGACCGGCTATGGCTACACCTTC,CASSQDRGTGYGYTF,few,-,15,TRBJ1-2,TRBV3-1
TGTGCCAGCAGCCAAGTTGGCTACACCTTC,CASSQVGYTF,-,-,10,TRBJ1-2,TRBV3-1
TGTGCCAGCAGGCCGGGACAGGGGGCTTCCTACGAGCAGTACTTC,CASRPGQGASYEQYF,-,TRBD1,15,TRBJ2-7,TRBV12-3/TRBV12-4
TGTGCCATCACCCCAGGCGGAACTAATGAAAAACTGTTTTTT,CAITPGGTNEKLFF,few,-,14,TRBJ1-4,TRBV10-3
TGTGCCAGCAGTTACTCGTGGTCTAGCAATCAGCCCCAGCATTTT,CASSYSWSSNQPQHF,-,-,15,TRBJ1-5,TRBV6-5
TGTACCAGCAGTTCACAGGGGCAAGAGACCCAGTACTTC,CTSSSQGQETQYF,-,TRBD1,13,TRBJ2-5,TRBV7-9
TGTGCCAGCAGTGGCTACCTCTACAATGAGCAGTTCTTC,CASSGYLYNEQFF,few,-,13,TRBJ2-1,TRBV2
TGCAGCGCCGTTACCAGGACAGGGGGCTACGAGCAGTACTTC,CSAVTRTGGYEQYF,-,TRBD1,14,TRBJ2-7,TRBV29-1
TGTGCCAGCAGCCAGGGTGGGAAGGACGAGACCCAGTACTTC,CASSQGGKDETQYF,-,-,14,TRBJ2-5,TRBV7-9
TGCAGTGCTAGCCCTCAGGGAAGGGGCTACAATGAGCAGTTCTTC,CSASPQGRGYNEQFF,once,-,15,TRBJ2-1,TRBV20-1
TGTGCCAGCAGCTTACTCCAGGGTGACACCGGGGAGCCGTTTTTT,CASSLLQGDTGEPFF,few,-,15,TRBJ2-2,TRBV7-9
TGCAGTGCTAGAGGGGGCGGACGCTACAATGAGCAGTTCTTC,CSARGGGRYNEQFF,-,-,14,TRBJ2-1,TRBV20-1
TGTGCCAGCAGCCGCCGGGTAGGGTCTGGTTACAATGAGCAGTTCTTC,CASSRRVGSGYNEQFF,few,-,16,TRBJ2-1,TRBV14
TGCAGTGCCACTCTAGCGGGAGCCTACAATGAGCAGTTCTTC,CSATLAGAYNEQFF,once,TRBD2,14,TRBJ2-1,TRBV20-1
TGCAGCGTTCCGCTGGTCTCCGGGGAGCTGTTTTTT,CSVPLVSGELFF,-,-,12,TRBJ2-2,TRBV29-1
TGTGCCAGCAGCTATACTTCCCGGGCCGCAGATACGCAGTATTTT,CASSYTSRAADTQYF,-,-,15,TRBJ2-3,TRBV12-3/TRBV12-4
TGTGCCAGCAGCACCCGGGACAGGGGAAACGTACTCGAGACCCAGTACTTC,CASSTRDRGNVLETQYF,-,TRBD1,17,TRBJ2-5,TRBV11-2
TGTGCCACCAGAAGCACAGATACGCAGTATTTT,CATRSTDTQYF,-,-,11,TRBJ2-3,TRBV10-3
TGCAGTGCTACCAGCGACAGGGGTCGCTTCCAAAACATTCAGTACTTC,CSATSDRGRFQNIQYF,few,TRBD1,16,TRBJ2-4,TRBV20-1
TGCAGTGCTCGTGGACTAGCGGGAGTCTTGACAGATACGCAGTATTTT,CSARGLAGVLTDTQYF,few,TRBD2,16,TRBJ2-3,TRBV20-1
TGTGCCAGCAGCTCGGACAGGGCGTTCTACGAGCAGTACTTC,CASSSDRAFYEQYF,few,TRBD1,14,TRBJ2-7,TRBV7-9
TGTGCCAGCACCTTACTCACGGAGATCCGCGCAGATACGCAGTATTTT,CASTLLTEIRADTQYF,-,-,16,TRBJ2-3,TRBV12-3/TRBV12-4
TGCAGTGCTCCAGTAGCGGGGGATTACTACAATGAGCAGTTCTTC,CSAPVAGDYYNEQFF,-,TRBD2,15,TRBJ2-1,TRBV20-1
TGCAGTGCTAGAGATTCAGGCCAGGGAAAGGGAGAGACCCAGTACTTC,CSARDSGQGKGETQYF,few,-,16,TRBJ2-5,TRBV20-1
TGTGCCAGCAGTGGACAGTCGCGTTTCACTGAAGCTTTCTTT,CASSGQSRFTEAFF,-,-,14,TRBJ1-1,TRBV2
TGTGCCAGCAGTTTATTAAATCCGGGTGCTAATGAAAAACTGTTTTTT,CASSLLNPGANEKLFF,-,-,16,TRBJ1-4,TRBV12-3/TRBV12-4
TGTGCCAGCAGTGGGGGGGACCGCTATTTCTACGAGCAGTACTTC,CASSGGDRYFYEQYF,-,-,15,TRBJ2-7,TRBV2
TGTGCCAGCAGCTCGCAGCGGGAGGACTCCTACGAGCAGTACTTC,CASSSQREDSYEQYF,-,TRBD2,15,TRBJ2-7,TRBV7-2
TGTGCCAGCAGCTGGGACTCAAGGTCCTACGAGCAGTACTTC,CASSWDSRSYEQYF,-,-,14,TRBJ2-7,TRBV7-9
TGCGCCAGCAGCTTGGCCGGGACAGGGAGGCTAATGGGCTCCTACGAGCAGTACTTC,CASSLAGTGRLMGSYEQYF,-,TRBD1,19,TRBJ2-7,TRBV5-1
TGTGCCAGCAGCTTAGTGGGCCTCTCCTACGGGCAGTACTTC,CASSLVGLSYGQYF,-,-,14,TRBJ2-5,TRBV7-2
TGCAGCGCGCCCCGAGCGGGGGTTGGGACAGATACGCAGTATTTT,CSAPRAGVGTDTQYF,-,TRBD2,15,TRBJ2-3,TRBV20-1
TGCAGTGCCCAGGGACTAGCGGGAGCGACGAGTTACAATGAGCAGTTCTTC,CSAQGLAGATSYNEQFF,-,TRBD2,17,TRBJ2-1,TRBV20-1
TGTGCCAGCAGTTTTTCCGGGACAAGGCAGAACATTCAGTACTTC,CASSFSGTRQNIQYF,-,-,15,TRBJ2-4,TRBV28
TGTGCCAGCAGTGACTTCGCGGGGCGGGATAAAGAGACCCAGTACTTC,CASSDFAGRDKETQYF,few,-,16,TRBJ2-5,TRBV12-3/TRBV12-4
TGTGCCATCAGTGACGTTGGTCGTTCCCATTCACCCCTCCACTTT,CAISDVGRSHSPLHF,-,-,15,TRBJ1-6,TRBV10-3
TGTGCCAGCAGTCCCGGCGAGAGCTCCTACAATGAGCAGTTCTTC,CASSPGESSYNEQFF,-,-,15,TRBJ2-1,TRBV12-3/TRBV12-4
TGTGCCAGCAGCCAAGACAGGGGTTGGGCCCAGTACTTC,CASSQDRGWAQYF,-,TRBD1,13,TRBJ2-5,TRBV12-3/TRBV12-4
TGTGCCAGCAGCCAAGAACCGGGACTAGCGGGGGAAGAGACCCAGTACTTC,CASSQEPGLAGEETQYF,-,TRBD2,17,TRBJ2-5,TRBV4-2
TGTGCCAGCAGCCCGGGACTAGCGGGGGCCGCCGCCTACGAGCAGTACTTC,CASSPGLAGAAAYEQYF,few,TRBD2,17,TRBJ2-7,TRBV7-9
TGCAGTGCTAGGGTCCCTAGCTCCTACGAGCAGTACTTC,CSARVPSSYEQYF,-,-,13,TRBJ2-7,TRBV20-1
TGCAGTGCTTTAATAGAGGGCAGTCACTCCTACAATGAGCAGTTCTTC,CSALIEGSHSYNEQFF,-,-,16,TRBJ2-1,TRBV20-1
TGTGCCAGCAGCTTTGATAGCCTGGAGACCCAGTACTTC,CASSFDSLETQYF,few,-,13,TRBJ2-5,TRBV7-9
TGTGCCAGCAGCCCTCGACTAGCGGGAAAAGAGACCCAGTACTTC,CASSPRLAGKETQYF,few,TRBD2,15,TRBJ2-5,TRBV7-8
TGCAGTGCTCGGTGGGCGAGGGACCTCACAGATACGCAGTATTTT,CSARWARDLTDTQYF,-,-,15,TRBJ2-3,TRBV20-1
TGTGCCAGCAGTTACTCGCCCCTGGTTGGGCTTGGCCACAATGAGCAGTTCTTC,CASSYSPLVGLGHNEQFF,-,-,18,TRBJ2-1,TRBV6-5
TGCAGCGTTGAAGCCCGAGGAAACACCATATATTTT,CSVEARGNTIYF,few,-,12,TRBJ1-3,TRBV29-1
TGTGCCAGCAGCGTCTCTCCAGCGGGGGGGGAGGAGACCCAGTACTTC,CASSVSPAGGEETQYF,-,TRBD2,16,TRBJ2-5,TRBV9
TGTGCCAGCAGTTTAACAGGGCTGTACTCCTACGAGCAGTACTTC,CASSLTGLYSYEQYF,-,-,15,TRBJ2-7,TRBV28
TGTGCCAGCTCACCAATTAGCGGGAGCCAAGAGACCCAGTACTTC,CASSPISGSQETQYF,-,TRBD2,15,TRBJ2-5,TRBV18
TGCAGCGTTGCAGGCCTGACTTCCTACGAGCAGTACTTC,CSVAGLTSYEQYF,few,-,13,TRBJ2-7,TRBV29-1
TGCGCCAGCAGCTCGATGCCTAGCGGGGGGCCGTCCGGGGAACTGTTTTTT,CASSSMPSGGPSGELFF,-,-,17,TRBJ1-4,TRBV5-1
TGTGCCAGCAGCTTAGGGCCAGGGGGAGGTGAAAAACTGTTTTTT,CASSLGPGGGEKLFF,-,TRBD1,15,TRBJ1-4,TRBV7-8
TGTGCCAGCAGTAGACAGGGGGAATATACTGGGGCCAACGTCCTGACTTTC,CASSRQGEYTGANVLTF,-,TRBD1,17,TRBJ2-6,TRBV6-6